One and the same sample provided the 19 T cell receptor beta chains below, sequenced in a study of human T cells and chemical hapten exposure. Documented time point: patch test 1, 2 weeks after DPC sensitization. Treatment denoted: therapeutic diphenylcyclopropenone sensitization with weekly scalp DPC. In TCRdb, the RACE reads were re-called with MiXCR into one record per CDR3 protein. The data show around 100,000 distinct CDR3 sequences, approximately 10% seen once. The specimen was whole blood, collected in connection with sensitization to the hapten diphenylcyclopropenone (DPC). These receptors originate from a woman aged 40 to 50 with alopecia areata. Some clones in this sample may be carry-over from other donors' samples.

This clonotype was seen only a few times. This rearrangement joins TRBV7-2 to TRBJ1-2; 7 bases fit TRBD1. With V trimmed by 1 base and J by 7 bases, 6 bases remained unmatched. The CDR3 spans 14 residues. Germline CDR1 SGHTA, CDR2 FQGNSA. For the CDR3, the DNA is TGTGCCAGCAGCTTAGGGCAGGGGGAAGGTGGCTACACCTTC. Amino acid sequence: CASSLGQGEGGYTF.

This clonotype was counted ten times or more. V is TRBV28 and J is TRBJ1-5; possible D gene TRBD1, 5 bases. Germline CDR1 is MDHEN and CDR2 is SYDVKM. V was cut by 5 bases and J by 6 bases, with 14 bases left in between. This CDR3 comprises 14 residues. CDR3 DNA sequence: TGTGCCAGCAGTCAAACAGGAGGAGGTCAGCCCCAGCATTTT. It encodes CASSQTGGGQPQHF. The variable domain in full, completed from reference TRBV28 and TRBJ1-5, reads DVKVTQSSRYLVKRTGEKVFLECVQDMDHENMFWYRQDPGLGLRLIYFSYDVKMKEKGDIPEGYSVSREKKERFSLILESASTNQTSMYLCASSQTGGGQPQHFGDGTRLSIL.

The chain carries TRBV7-2 and TRBJ1-2, with unresolved D. Germline V gives CDR1 SGHTA, CDR2 FQGNSA. V shed 5 bases and J shed 0 bases, with 10 bases lying between them. The CDR3 has 14 residues. In DNA, the CDR3 is TGTGCCAGCAGCCCGAGAGTCACTAACTATGGCTACACCTTC. This sequence encodes CASSPRVTNYGYTF.

This clonotype has just a few counts. The CDR3 reads CASSLTGTGSPLHF. The CDR3 DNA reads as TGTGCCAGCAGCTTAACTGGGACAGGATCACCCCTCCACTTT. This chain uses TRBV7-3 with TRBJ1-6, with 8 bases matching TRBD1. This CDR3 comprises 14 residues. V lost 0 bases to trimming and J lost 10 bases; unmatched junction nucleotides: 2. The germline gives CDR1 SGHTA, CDR2 FQGTGA.

The chain carries TRBV28 and TRBJ2-1; TRBD2 matches at 11 bases. Losses at the gene ends were 4 bases for V and 7 bases for J; bases not matched to a gene: 6. The CDR3 loop spans 15 amino acids. Germline V CDR1 and CDR2: MDHEN, SYDVKM. In DNA form, the CDR3 reads TGTGCCAGCAGTTCCTTAGCGGGAGGGCGAAATGAGCAGTTCTTC. This translates into CASSSLAGGRNEQFF.

In its sample, this clonotype was seen a few times. The V and J genes are TRBV24-1 and TRBJ2-7, with 7 bases identical to TRBD1. From germline, CDR1 is KGHDR and CDR2 SFDVKD. The CDR3 has 17 amino acids. J was trimmed by 1 base and V by 3 bases; bases with no gene match: 11. CDR3 region: CATSDRTGWTCSYEQYF. CDR3 DNA: TGTGCCACCAGTGATCGGACAGGCTGGACCTGTTCCTACGAGCAGTACTTC.

This clonotype was counted a few times. J is TRBJ2-5 and V is TRBV5-4, with D perhaps matching TRBD2 (6 bases). The germline gives CDR1 SGHNT, CDR2 YYREEE (reference sequence). Trimming left V 0 bases short and J 4 bases short, with 10 bases between. The CDR3 totals 14 residues. The CDR3 protein is CASSLGLGGETQYF. The CDR3 DNA sequence: TGTGCCAGCAGCTTGGGATTGGGAGGAGAGACCCAGTACTTC.

The chain is built from TRBV12-3 or TRBV12-4 and TRBJ2-6; either TRBD1 or TRBD2 may fit D (5 bases each). Trimming removed 5 bases from V and 0 bases from J, with 17 bases in between. The CDR3 spans 18 residues. CDR3 in DNA: TGTGCCAGCAGTGCCGCTCGGGACGTCCGCTCTGGGGCCAACGTCCTGACTTTC. Translating gives CASSAARDVRSGANVLTF.

This clonotype occurred a few times. The CDR3 loop reads CASSKWPGLVEYEQYF. The CDR3 nucleotides read TGTGCCAGCAGCAAATGGCCGGGACTAGTGGAGTACGAGCAGTACTTC. This chain joins TRBV21-1 and TRBJ2-7; the D call TRBD2 from the table was never checked on the DNA. TRBV21-1 constitutes a pseudogene. CDR3 length: 16 residues.

This clonotype was counted at least ten times. The rearrangement joins TRBV20-1 to TRBJ2-7; TRBD1 matches 7 bases. The CDR3 covers 17 residues. V was clipped by 2 bases and J by 1 base; unmatched bases: 14. Germline V gene lookup returns CDR1 DFQATT and CDR2 SNEGSKA (reference sequence). The CDR3 DNA reads as TGCAGTGCTAGACGGCCCAGACAGGGAAGGACATCCTACGAGCAGTACTTC. Amino acid sequence: CSARRPRQGRTSYEQYF.

The rearrangement links TRBV28 to TRBJ1-5, with D maybe TRBD1 (6 bases). Trimming shortened V by 6 bases and J by 4 bases, and 10 bases separated the two germline ends. Germline CDR1 reads MDHEN; CDR2 reads SYDVKM. The CDR3 is 13 residues long. CDR3 DNA sequence: TGTGCCAGCAGCCCCGGACAGAATCAGCCCCAGCATTTT. It translates to CASSPGQNQPQHF.

This clonotype was seen more than once but under ten times. The genes are TRBV29-1 and TRBJ1-4; D remains ambiguous. V dropped 1 base and J dropped 7 bases, with 10 bases sitting between them. CDR1 and CDR2 (germline): SQVTM, ANQGSEA. The CDR3 loop spans 13 amino acids. In DNA, the CDR3 is TGCAGCGTTGAAGGCAGCATCGGTGAAAAACTGTTTTTT. Translated: CSVEGSIGEKLFF.

This clonotype was detected only a few times. This rearrangement joins TRBV29-1 to TRBJ1-2, with 7 bases aligning to TRBD1. V shed 7 bases, J shed 8 bases, and the junction held 16 bases outside the gene matches. Germline V gene data show CDR1 as SQVTM and CDR2 as ANQGSEA. This CDR3 has 14 amino acids. The CDR3 bases are TGCAGCGCTGCAACCTCCCAGGGGGGCAACGGCTACACCTTC. It codes for CSAATSQGGNGYTF.

The rearrangement joins TRBV27 to TRBJ2-7, with D tentatively TRBD1 or TRBD2 (5 bases each). V was pared by 3 bases and J by 3 bases, with 15 bases between. CDR3 size: 15 residues. CDR1 MNHEY and CDR2 SMNVEV come from the germline V gene (reference sequence). The CDR3 DNA reads TGTGCCAGCAGTTTCCGCAACGGGGCATACTACGAGCAGTACTTC. Protein product: CASSFRNGAYYEQYF.

This clonotype was counted only a few times. This CDR3 reads CASRKGLRYNEQFF. The CDR3 DNA follows: TGCGCCAGCAGGAAGGGACTGCGCTACAATGAGCAGTTCTTC. V and J are TRBV10-2 and TRBJ2-1; D may be TRBD2 (6 bases). Per germline, CDR1 WSHSY and CDR2 SAAADI. Trimming cost V 6 bases and J 3 bases, with 12 bases left between them. The CDR3 loop spans 14 amino acids.

This clonotype was observed a single time. Just one base apart from a much larger clone, this may be a read error. The chain uses TRBV6-5 and TRBJ2-7; 9 positions match TRBD2. The DNA matches TRBJ2-1 better at its end, which makes the J call doubtful. Per the germline V gene, CDR1 is MNHEY and CDR2 is SVGAGI. The CDR3 length is 14 residues. The CDR3 sequence is CASSPNSGSREQFF. For the CDR3, the DNA is TGTGCCAGCAGTCCTAATAGCGGGAGTCGGGAGCAGTTCTTC.

This clonotype was detected many times. The chain combines TRBV29-1 with TRBJ2-7, with 8 bases fitting TRBD2. V dropped 4 bases and J dropped 2; count of bases not matched to a gene: 4. Germline-derived CDR1 and CDR2 are SQVTM and ANQGSEA. This CDR3 has 13 residues. The CDR3 is CSVVGSGAYEQYF. The DNA for the CDR3 is TGCAGCGTTGTTGGTAGCGGGGCCTACGAGCAGTACTTC.

This clonotype was seen at least ten times. The V call is TRBV5-1, the J call TRBJ2-5; D is undetermined. The CDR3 has 12 residues. CDR1 is SGHRS and CDR2 is YFSETQ in the germline V gene. V was trimmed by 1 base and J by 0 bases, leaving 1 base between them. The CDR3: CASSLYQETQYF. Written as DNA, the CDR3 is TGCGCCAGCAGCTTGTACCAAGAGACCCAGTACTTC.

This clonotype was picked up a small number of times. The V call is TRBV9, the J call TRBJ2-3; tentatively, D is TRBD2 (5 bases). Germline values: CDR1 SGDLS, CDR2 YYNGEE. CDR3 length: 13 amino acids. V gave up 0 bases and J gave up 13 bases, with 15 bases separating them. CDR3 amino acids: CASSVGGPGPEYF. The CDR3 nucleotides read TGTGCCAGCAGCGTAGGAGGGCCGGGCCCGGAGTATTTT.